This T cell receptor (beta chain) was recorded in a study of T-cell memory formation after mild COVID-19. Study-wide context: Each donor largely had its own TCR clusters.

TCRdb used MiXCR to reprocess the 5' RACE reads, holding one entry per CDR3 protein. The data hold roughly 510,000 distinct CDR3 sequences, with 15% to 20% observed a single time. Overall study results and limits: Later expanders leaned CD4+, whereas day 15 to 85 contracting clones were balanced CD4/CD8. CD4+ contracting clones lay mainly in CM and EM, CD8+ ones in EMRA.

This CDR3 has 12 residues. Trimming stripped 6 bases from V and 8 bases from J, with 13 bases between. The germline gives CDR1 SEHNR, CDR2 FQNEAQ (reference sequence). A few counts support this clonotype. The antigen is undetermined. The sequenced sample consisted of PBMCs or a T cell subset sorted from them (not recorded which). The TCR comes from an adult woman who had mild COVID-19 (a few samples of this study predate the infection). Cell type and time point are not known. The chain uses TRBV7-9 and TRBJ1-2; no clear D. CDR3 DNA: TGTGCCAGCAGAACGCAGACGGGCGGCTACACCTTC. This codes for CASRTQTGGYTF.